The entry that follows covers one T cell receptor beta chain sequence. These data originate in a study of beta chain features in type 1 diabetes. Looking at the study overall: When patients were set against healthy donors, age, gender and cell yields were similar.

Investigators reverse transcribed all isolated RNA, so they sequenced expressed TCRB transcripts. Some clones are missing from TCRdb's copy, which holds only in-frame ones; the method was immunoSEQ multiplex PCR. The data contain 300,000 to 400,000 clones, less than 10% of them singletons. The V gene end was trimmed by 5 bases and the J gene end by 7 bases; junction bases not matched to a gene: 11. This CDR3 is built from 14 residues. The germline V gene encodes CDR1 SGHTA and CDR2 FQGNSA. The J gene is TRBJ2-7, the V gene TRBV7-2, with TRBD2 matching 7 bases. This receptor was identified in a woman younger than 30 in good health. Sequences were obtained from central memory CD4+ T cells from blood. This CDR3 is CASSLRRELREQYF. The CDR3 bases are TGTGCCAGCAGCCTCCGGCGGGAGTTACGTGAGCAGTACTTC.